A single sample gave rise to the 2 T cell receptor beta chains below, sequenced in a study of OX40 agonist ivuxolimab in advanced cancers. Sequencing used immunoSEQ multiplex PCR; TCRdb keeps in-frame clones, though not all of them. Here the sample spans around 50,000 clones, about 90% being singletons. Sequencing was performed on CD4+ or CD8+ T cells sorted from blood, taken in a trial of the OX40 agonist ivuxolimab. These receptors all come from an adult with an advanced solid tumor such as melanoma, head and neck, liver or kidney cancer.

This clone was seen a few times. The chain carries TRBV4-1 and TRBJ1-2; D remains ambiguous. The CDR3 runs 12 residues. CDR1 MGHRA and CDR2 YSYEKL come from the germline V gene. V was pared by 0 bases and J by 4 bases, with 3 bases between. The CDR3 DNA reads as TGCGCCAGCAGCCAAGATACCTATGGCTACACCTTC. Translated, it gives CASSQDTYGYTF.

The V call is TRBV10-1, the J call TRBJ2-7; 8 nucleotides agree with TRBD1. Trimming cost V 4 bases and J 0 bases; bases outside gene matches: 8. The germline V gene encodes CDR1 WNHNN and CDR2 SYGVQD (reference sequence). The CDR3 has 16 amino acids. The CDR3 loop reads CASSAHPGQASYEQYF. The DNA of the CDR3 is TGCGCCAGCAGTGCCCATCCGGGACAGGCCTCCTACGAGCAGTACTTC.